This TCR beta chain was found in a study of T cell repertoires in aging, cancer and after chemotherapy. General study points: In hematological cancer patients, infiltrated lymphoid organs may have impaired thymic emigration or peripheral T cell expansion.

Peripheral blood genomic DNA, not sorted cells or RNA, was the template. TRB rearrangements spanning V, D and J were amplified using mixed TRB-A/B primers. Each CDR3 protein gets one entry after TCRdb re-called the multiplex PCR reads with MiXCR. Seen here are around 5,800 distinct CDR3 sequences, approximately 20% observed once, and the top ten hold about 2.6%. Between the trimmed V and J ends, which lost 0 bases and 6 bases, there was a span of 9 bases. Germline V gives CDR1 SGHRS, CDR2 YFSETQ. The CDR3 loop spans 14 amino acids. In the case of this clonotype: The antigen is undetermined.

The receptor was derived from a human donor with a blood cancer. Sequences were obtained from blood. This chain uses TRBV5-1 with TRBJ2-2; D is unclear. CDR3 sequence (DNA): TGCGCCAGCAGCTTGGAGGGCCCGGCCGGGGAGCTGTTTTTT. The encoded protein is CASSLEGPAGELFF.